These T cell receptor beta chains were read from a single sample in a study of OX40 agonist ivuxolimab in advanced cancers. Clones were sequenced by immunoSEQ multiplex PCR, and TCRdb holds only the in-frame ones, with some missing. Of roughly 51,000 clones listed, approximately 90% are singletons. The sample here was CD4+ or CD8+ T cells sorted from blood, taken in a trial of the OX40 agonist ivuxolimab. The receptors here all came from an adult with an advanced solid tumor such as melanoma, head and neck, liver or kidney cancer. The CDR3 runs from the conserved cysteine through the conserved F or W. A D gene is named only where the DNA matches it firmly. Clone sizes are given selectively: once, few, many, or a class where the clone is expanded.

TRBJ2-5 TRBD1 TRBV9 - TGTGCCAGCAGCGTAGATACCGGGACAGGGATAGAGACCCAGTACTTC CASSVDTGTGIETQYF
TRBJ1-3 - TRBV4-1 once TGCGCCAGCAGCCAAGACACAGGCTCTGGAAACACCATATATTTT CASSQDTGSGNTIYF
TRBJ1-3 - TRBV30 - TGTGCCTGGAGTGCCCTAGGAGCGTCTGGAAACACCATATATTTT CAWSALGASGNTIYF
TRBJ1-4 TRBD1 TRBV6-5 - TGTGCCAGCAGTGGACAGGGACTAGGCGAAAAACTGTTTTTT CASSGQGLGEKLFF
TRBJ1-3 - TRBV13 - TGTGCCAGCAGACGAGGGGCTGGAAACACCATATATTTT CASRRGAGNTIYF
TRBJ1-5 - TRBV23-1 once TGCGCCAGCAGTCAATCGGAGGAAAAGGGTATGAATCAGCCCCAGCATTTT CASSQSEEKGMNQPQHF
TRBJ2-1 TRBD2 TRBV5-3 - TGTGCCAGAAGCGTAGAAGCGGGAGGGCGTTCTGAGCAGTTCTTC CARSVEAGGRSEQFF
TRBJ2-7 - TRBV6-1 once TGTGCCAGCAGTGAACATGCCGGACCCTACGAGCAGTACTTC CASSEHAGPYEQYF
TRBJ2-7 - TRBV6-1 - TGTGCCAGCACTAAACTGTACGAGCAGTACTTC CASTKLYEQYF
TRBJ2-5 TRBD2 TRBV4-1 - TGCGCCAGCAGCCCTCTGGGACTAGCGGCCCAAGAGACCCAGTACTTC CASSPLGLAAQETQYF
TRBJ2-1 TRBD1 TRBV30 - TGTGCCTGGAGTGTAAGCGGACAGGCGTTCTTC CAWSVSGQAFF
TRBJ2-1 TRBD1 TRBV6-6 - TGTGCCAGCAGGAAGGGACAGGGGTATGAGCAGTTCTTC CASRKGQGYEQFF
TRBJ2-3 TRBD2 TRBV10-3 - TGTGCCATCAGTGAGTCCTTTTCCGGACTAGCGGGTACTAGCACAGATACGCAGTATTTT CAISESFSGLAGTSTDTQYF
TRBJ2-1 TRBD2 TRBV27 - TGTGCCACCAAGCGGGAGGGCCCCTACAATGAGCAGTTCTTC CATKREGPYNEQFF
TRBJ2-7 - TRBV7-8 - TGTGCCAGCAGCTTAACTGGGGCTCTTCGGACGAAATACGAGCAGTACTTC CASSLTGALRTKYEQYF
TRBJ1-3 - TRBV5-4 - TGTGCCAGCAGCCACAGGGCGACCTCTGGAAACACCATATATTTT CASSHRATSGNTIYF
TRBJ2-7 TRBD2 TRBV5-6 - TGTGCCAGCAGCTTGTTAGCGGGAAGGTTCTACGAGCAGTACTTC CASSLLAGRFYEQYF
TRBJ1-1 TRBD1 TRBV5-1 - TGCGCCAGCAGCACGGGACAGGGGGTGGTGAACACTGAAGCTTTCTTT CASSTGQGVVNTEAFF
TRBJ1-1 - TRBV29-1 few TGCAGCGCCTGGAACACTGAAGCTTTCTTT CSAWNTEAFF
TRBJ1-2 - TRBV5-4 - TGTGCCAGCAGCTCGCCGCGGGACGCCTTGGGCTACACCTTC CASSSPRDALGYTF
TRBJ2-7 - TRBV6-1 - TGTGCCGGCAACGAGCAGTACTTC CAGNEQYF
TRBJ2-7 - TRBV30 - TGTGCCTCCCGGGACTCCCACTCCTACGAGCAGTACTTC CASRDSHSYEQYF
TRBJ2-3 TRBD1 TRBV5-4 - TGTGCCAGCAGGAGGGACGTGGGACAGGCTAGCACAGATACGCAGTATTTT CASRRDVGQASTDTQYF
TRBJ2-1 - TRBV4-1 - TGCGCCAGCAGCCCATTCTGGGGCAATGAGCAGTTCTTC CASSPFWGNEQFF
TRBJ2-2 - TRBV19 - TGTGCCAGTAGAAGACGGAGGAACACCGGGGAGCTGTTTTTT CASRRRRNTGELFF
TRBJ2-5 TRBD1 TRBV25-1 - TGTGCCAGCAGTGTCAGGGGGTACCAAGAGACCCAGTACTTC CASSVRGYQETQYF
TRBJ2-3 - TRBV4-1 - TGCGCCAGCAGCCAAGAATGGAAGTCTCCAAGGGTAACAGATACGCAGTATTTT CASSQEWKSPRVTDTQYF
TRBJ2-1 TRBD2 TRBV6-1 once TGTGCCAGCACCCGGACTAGCGGGAGGAATGAGCAGTTCTTC CASTRTSGRNEQFF
TRBJ2-3 TRBD2 TRBV5-5 - TGTGCCAGCCTTCGACTAGCGGGAGTCGGGAGCACAGATACGCAGTATTTT CASLRLAGVGSTDTQYF
TRBJ1-3 - TRBV15 - TGTGCCACCAGCAGAGATCACGGAGACACCATATATTTT CATSRDHGDTIYF
TRBJ2-7 - TRBV21-1 - TGTGCCAGCAGCCCTTCTAGGACAATCGAAGTCTCCTACGAGCAGTACTTC CASSPSRTIEVSYEQYF
TRBJ2-3 - TRBV10-3 - TGTGCCATCAGTGAGTCTGGGGGAGGTGACACGCAGTATTTT CAISESGGGDTQYF
TRBJ1-3 - TRBV6-1 - TGTGCCAGCAGTGAACAAGGGTCGGAAGGAAACACCATATATTTT CASSEQGSEGNTIYF
TRBJ2-3 - TRBV5-1 - TGCGCCAGCAGCTTGAAAGGGTCTGGGAGCACAGATACGCAGTATTTT CASSLKGSGSTDTQYF
TRBJ2-5 - TRBV21-1 - TGTGCCAGCAATTTCGAACCGGGACTAGCGGGTGAAGACGGGATGGAGACCCAGTACTTC CASNFEPGLAGEDGMETQYF
TRBJ2-1 TRBD1 TRBV4-1 - TGCGCCAGCAGCTCCACAGGGGGCGCTTACAATGAGCAGTTCTTC CASSSTGGAYNEQFF
TRBJ1-2 TRBD1 TRBV29-1 - TGCAGCGTGGGACAGGGAAATGGCTACACCTTC CSVGQGNGYTF
TRBJ2-3 - TRBV7-6 - TGTGCCAGCAGCTTTTCCGGGATCCGCACAGATACGCAGTATTTT CASSFSGIRTDTQYF
TRBJ2-7 - TRBV14 - TGTGCCAGCAGCCAACTTAGGTCCTACGAGCAGTACTTC CASSQLRSYEQYF
TRBJ2-5 - TRBV2 - TGTGCCAGCAGTATTCAAGAGACCCAGTACTTC CASSIQETQYF
TRBJ2-1 TRBD2 TRBV30 - TGTGCCTGGAGAGTAGCGGGAGGGCTTATTGAGCAGTTCTTC CAWRVAGGLIEQFF
TRBJ2-7 - TRBV6-5 - TGTGCCAGCAGTAAAACTCCGGACAGTTACTACGAGCAGTACTTC CASSKTPDSYYEQYF